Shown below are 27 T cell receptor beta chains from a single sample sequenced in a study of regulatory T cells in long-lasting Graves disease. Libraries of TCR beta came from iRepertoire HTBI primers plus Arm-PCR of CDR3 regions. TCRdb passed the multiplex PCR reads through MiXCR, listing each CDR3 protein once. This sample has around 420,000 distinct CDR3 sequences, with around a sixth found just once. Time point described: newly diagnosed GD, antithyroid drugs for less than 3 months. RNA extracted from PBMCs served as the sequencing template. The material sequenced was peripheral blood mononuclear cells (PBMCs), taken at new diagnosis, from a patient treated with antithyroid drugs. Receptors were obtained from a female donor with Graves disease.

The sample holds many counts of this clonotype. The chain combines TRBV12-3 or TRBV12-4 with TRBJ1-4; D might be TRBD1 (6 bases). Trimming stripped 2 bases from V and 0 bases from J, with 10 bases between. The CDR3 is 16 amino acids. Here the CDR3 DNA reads TGTGCCAGCAGTTTATTTAACAGGGCAACTAATGAAAAACTGTTTTTT. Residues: CASSLFNRATNEKLFF.

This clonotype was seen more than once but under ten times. The CDR3 nucleotides are TGTGCCAGCAGCCATGGGACAGGGGCTGGTGACACTGAAGCTTTCTTT. It translates to CASSHGTGAGDTEAFF. The V and J genes are TRBV4-2 and TRBJ1-1, with 10 bases matching TRBD1. Losses at the gene ends were 3 bases for V and 3 bases for J; bases not matched to a gene: 7. The length of the CDR3 is 16 residues. Germline values: CDR1 LGHNA, CDR2 YNFKEQ.

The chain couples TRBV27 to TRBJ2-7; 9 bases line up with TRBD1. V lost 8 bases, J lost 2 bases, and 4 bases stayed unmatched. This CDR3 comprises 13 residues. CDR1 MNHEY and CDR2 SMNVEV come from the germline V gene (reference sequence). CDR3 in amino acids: CASWGQGPYEQYF. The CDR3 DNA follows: TGTGCCAGCTGGGGACAGGGCCCCTACGAGCAGTACTTC.

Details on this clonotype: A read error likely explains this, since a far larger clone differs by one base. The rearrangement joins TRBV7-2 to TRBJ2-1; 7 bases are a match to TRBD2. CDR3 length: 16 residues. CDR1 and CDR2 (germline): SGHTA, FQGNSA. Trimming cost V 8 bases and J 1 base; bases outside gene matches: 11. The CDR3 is CASARGGGESYNEQFF. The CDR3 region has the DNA TGTGCCAGCGCCCGGGGCGGGGGAGAGTCCTACAATGAGCAGTTCTTC.

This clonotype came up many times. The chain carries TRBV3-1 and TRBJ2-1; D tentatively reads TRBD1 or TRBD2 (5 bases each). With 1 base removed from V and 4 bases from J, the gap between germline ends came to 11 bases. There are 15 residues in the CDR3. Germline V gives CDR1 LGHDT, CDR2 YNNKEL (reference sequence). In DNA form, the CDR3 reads TGTGCCAGCAGCCAAGCGGGATCAGGGTACAATGAGCAGTTCTTC. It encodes CASSQAGSGYNEQFF.

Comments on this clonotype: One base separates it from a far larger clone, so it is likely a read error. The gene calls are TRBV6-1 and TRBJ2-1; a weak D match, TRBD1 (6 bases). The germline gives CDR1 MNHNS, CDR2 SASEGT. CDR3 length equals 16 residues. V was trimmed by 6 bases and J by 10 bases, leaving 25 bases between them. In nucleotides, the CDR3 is TGTGCCAGCAGCCCACACCGACGGGACACGTCCCCCGAGCAGTTCTTC. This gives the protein CASSPHRRDTSPEQFF.

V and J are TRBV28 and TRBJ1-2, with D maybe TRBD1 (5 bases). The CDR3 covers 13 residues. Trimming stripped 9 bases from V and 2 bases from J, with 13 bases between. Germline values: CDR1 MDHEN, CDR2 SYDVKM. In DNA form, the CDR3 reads TGTGCCAGTAGGGGCAGACCCAACTATGGCTACACCTTC. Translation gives CASRGRPNYGYTF.

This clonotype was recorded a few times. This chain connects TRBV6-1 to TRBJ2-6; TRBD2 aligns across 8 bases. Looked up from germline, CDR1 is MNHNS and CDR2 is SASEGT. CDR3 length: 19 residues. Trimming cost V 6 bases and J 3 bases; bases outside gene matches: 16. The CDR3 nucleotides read TGTGCCAGCAGGTCAGAGCGGGAGCCCTCCTGGGGTGGGGCCAACGTCCTGACTTTC. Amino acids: CASRSEREPSWGGANVLTF.

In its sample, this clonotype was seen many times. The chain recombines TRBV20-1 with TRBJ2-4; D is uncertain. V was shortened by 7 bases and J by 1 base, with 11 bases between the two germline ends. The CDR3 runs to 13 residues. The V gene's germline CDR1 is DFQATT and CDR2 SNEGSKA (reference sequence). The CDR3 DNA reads TGCAGTGTGGTCTTGGGCGCCAAAAACATTCAGTACTTC. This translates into CSVVLGAKNIQYF.

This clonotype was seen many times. CDR3 in amino acids: CAWSGSYSPLHF. The CDR3 DNA sequence: TGTGCCTGGAGTGGGTCTTACTCACCCCTCCACTTT. The chain combines TRBV30 with TRBJ1-6, with D unresolved. CDR1 GTSNPN and CDR2 SVGIG come from the germline V gene (reference sequence). V shed 1 base and J shed 10 bases, with 8 bases lying between them. The length of the CDR3 is 12 residues.

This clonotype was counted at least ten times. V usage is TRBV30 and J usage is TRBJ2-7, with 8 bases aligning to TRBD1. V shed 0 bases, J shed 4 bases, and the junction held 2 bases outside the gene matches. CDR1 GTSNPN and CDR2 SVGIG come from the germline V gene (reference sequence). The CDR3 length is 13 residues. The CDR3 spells CAWSVDRGYEQYF. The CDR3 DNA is TGTGCCTGGAGTGTAGACAGGGGTTACGAGCAGTACTTC. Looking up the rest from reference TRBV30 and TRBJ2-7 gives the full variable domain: SQTIHQWPATLVQPVGSPLSLECTVEGTSNPNLYWYRQAAGRGLQLLFYSVGIGQISSEVPQNLSASRPQDRQFILSSKKLLLSDSGFYLCAWSVDRGYEQYFGPGTRLTVT.

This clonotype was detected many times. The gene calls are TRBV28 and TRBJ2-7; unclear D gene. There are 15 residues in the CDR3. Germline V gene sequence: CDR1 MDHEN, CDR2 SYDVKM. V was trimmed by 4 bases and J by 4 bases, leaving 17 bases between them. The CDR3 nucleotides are TGTGCCAGCAGTTCCCCGGCGTCCGAAGCGTACGAGCAGTACTTC. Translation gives CASSSPASEAYEQYF.

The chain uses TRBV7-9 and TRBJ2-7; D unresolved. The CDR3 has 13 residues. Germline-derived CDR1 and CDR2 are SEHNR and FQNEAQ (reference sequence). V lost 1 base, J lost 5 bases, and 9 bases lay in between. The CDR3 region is CASSLVVSNEQYF. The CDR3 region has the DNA TGTGCCAGCAGCTTAGTCGTTTCCAACGAGCAGTACTTC.

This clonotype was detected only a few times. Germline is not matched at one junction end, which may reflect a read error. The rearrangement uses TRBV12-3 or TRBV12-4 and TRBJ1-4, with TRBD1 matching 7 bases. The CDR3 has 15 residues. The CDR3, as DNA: TGTGCCAGCAGTACCGACAGGGCAACTAATGAAAAACCGTTTTTT. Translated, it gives CASSTDRATNEKPFF.

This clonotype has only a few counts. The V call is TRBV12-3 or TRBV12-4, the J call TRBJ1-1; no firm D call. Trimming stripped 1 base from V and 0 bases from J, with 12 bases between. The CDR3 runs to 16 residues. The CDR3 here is CASSLGAGSMNTEAFF. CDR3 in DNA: TGTGCCAGCAGTTTAGGGGCGGGTTCCATGAACACTGAAGCTTTCTTT.

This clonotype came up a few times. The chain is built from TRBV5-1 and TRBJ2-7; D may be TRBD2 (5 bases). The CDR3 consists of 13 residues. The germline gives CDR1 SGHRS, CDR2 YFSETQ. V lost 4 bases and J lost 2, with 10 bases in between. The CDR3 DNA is TGCGCCAGCAGCACCGGAGGAACCTACGAGCAGTACTTC. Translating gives CASSTGGTYEQYF.

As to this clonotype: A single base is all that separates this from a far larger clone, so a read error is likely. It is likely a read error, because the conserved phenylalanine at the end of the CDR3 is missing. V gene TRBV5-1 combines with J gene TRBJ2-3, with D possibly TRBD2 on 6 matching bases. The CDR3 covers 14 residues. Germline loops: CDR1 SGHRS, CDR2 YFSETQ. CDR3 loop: CASSLEGITDTQYS. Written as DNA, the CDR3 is TGTGCCAGCAGCTTGGAGGGGATCACAGATACGCAGTATTCT.

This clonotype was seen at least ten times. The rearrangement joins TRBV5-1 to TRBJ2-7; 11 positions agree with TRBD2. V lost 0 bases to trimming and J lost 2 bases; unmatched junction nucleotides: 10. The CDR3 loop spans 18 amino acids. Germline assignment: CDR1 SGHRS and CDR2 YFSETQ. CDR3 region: CASSLATSGRLIPYEQYF. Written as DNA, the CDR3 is TGCGCCAGCAGCTTGGCTACTAGCGGGAGATTAATTCCCTACGAGCAGTACTTC.

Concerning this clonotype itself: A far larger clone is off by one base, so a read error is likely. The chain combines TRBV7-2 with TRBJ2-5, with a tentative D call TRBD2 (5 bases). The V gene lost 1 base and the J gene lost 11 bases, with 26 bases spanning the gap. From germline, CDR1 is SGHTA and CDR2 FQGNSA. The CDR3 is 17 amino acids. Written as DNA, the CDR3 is TGTGCCAGCAGCTTAGAGTCGGGTGGGAGTGCCCCCTACAAGCAGTACTTC. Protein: CASSLESGGSAPYKQYF.

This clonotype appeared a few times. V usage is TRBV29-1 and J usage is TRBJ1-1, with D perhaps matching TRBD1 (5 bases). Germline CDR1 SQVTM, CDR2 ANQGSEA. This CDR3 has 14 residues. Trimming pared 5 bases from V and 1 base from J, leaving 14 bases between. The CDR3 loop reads CSVFHQGKNTEAFF. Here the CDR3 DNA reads TGCAGCGTTTTTCATCAGGGAAAGAACACTGAAGCTTTCTTT.

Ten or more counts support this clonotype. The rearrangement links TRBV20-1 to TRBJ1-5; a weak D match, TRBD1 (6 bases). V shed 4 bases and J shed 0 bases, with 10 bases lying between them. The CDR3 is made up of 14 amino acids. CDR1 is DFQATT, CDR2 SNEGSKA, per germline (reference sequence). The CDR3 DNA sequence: TGCAGTGCTAATAGACAGGATAGCAATCAGCCCCAGCATTTT. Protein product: CSANRQDSNQPQHF.

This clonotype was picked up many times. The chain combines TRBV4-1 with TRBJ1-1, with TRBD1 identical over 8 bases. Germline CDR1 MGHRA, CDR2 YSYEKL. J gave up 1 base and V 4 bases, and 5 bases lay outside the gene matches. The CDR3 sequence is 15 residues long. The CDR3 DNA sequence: TGCGCCAGCAGCCTTTCACAGGGGGGGAACACTGAAGCTTTCTTT. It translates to CASSLSQGGNTEAFF.

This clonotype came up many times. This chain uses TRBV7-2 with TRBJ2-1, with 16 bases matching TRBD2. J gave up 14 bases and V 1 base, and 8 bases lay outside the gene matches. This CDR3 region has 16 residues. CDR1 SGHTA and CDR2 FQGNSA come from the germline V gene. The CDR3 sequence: CASSLVGTSGRGGKFF. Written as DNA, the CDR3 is TGTGCCAGCAGCTTAGTTGGGACTAGCGGGAGGGGGGGGAAGTTCTTC.

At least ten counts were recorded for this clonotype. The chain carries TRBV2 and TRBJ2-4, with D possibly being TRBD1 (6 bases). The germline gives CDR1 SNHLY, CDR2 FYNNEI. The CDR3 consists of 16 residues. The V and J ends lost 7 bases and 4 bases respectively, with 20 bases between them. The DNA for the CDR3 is TGTGCCAGCACTGACCAACTTAGGGGGATTAAAAACATTCAGTACTTC. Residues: CASTDQLRGIKNIQYF. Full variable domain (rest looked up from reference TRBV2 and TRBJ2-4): EPEVTQTPSHQVTQMGQEVILRCVPISNHLYFYWYRQILGQKVEFLVSFYNNEISEKSEIFDDQFSVERPDGSNFTLKIRSTKLEDSAMYFCASTDQLRGIKNIQYFGAGTRLSVL.

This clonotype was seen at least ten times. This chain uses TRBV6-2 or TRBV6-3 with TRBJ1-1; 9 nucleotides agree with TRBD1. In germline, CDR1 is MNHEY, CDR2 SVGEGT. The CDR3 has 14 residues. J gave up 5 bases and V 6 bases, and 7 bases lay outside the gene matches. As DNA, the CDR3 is TGTGCCAGCAGCGACGCGACAGGGGGAACTGAAGCTTTCTTT. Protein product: CASSDATGGTEAFF.

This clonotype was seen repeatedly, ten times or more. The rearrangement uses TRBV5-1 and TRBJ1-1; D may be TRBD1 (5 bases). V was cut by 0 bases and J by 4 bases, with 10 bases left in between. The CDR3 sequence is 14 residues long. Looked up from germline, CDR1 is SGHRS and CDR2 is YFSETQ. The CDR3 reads CASSLAGGTTEAFF. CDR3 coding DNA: TGCGCCAGCAGCTTGGCCGGGGGGACCACTGAAGCTTTCTTT.

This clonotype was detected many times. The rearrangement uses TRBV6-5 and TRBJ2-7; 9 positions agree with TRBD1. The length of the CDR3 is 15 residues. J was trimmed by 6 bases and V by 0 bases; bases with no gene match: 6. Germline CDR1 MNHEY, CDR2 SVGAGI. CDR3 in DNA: TGTGCCAGCAGTTACTCGTCGGGACAGGGAGCCGAGCAGTACTTC. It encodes CASSYSSGQGAEQYF.